This T cell receptor (beta chain) was documented in a study of T cell responses to AZD1222 COVID-19 vaccine. Study-wide findings and caveats: In the spike-specific TCR repertoire, nearly half reportedly target unmutated variant regions. CD4 TCRs covered the whole spike, strongest at regions 160-218 and 743-854. Donors were largely white British and mainly female; clonal diversity was possibly underestimated.

Trimming left V 6 bases short and J 7 bases short, with 19 bases between. This CDR3 has 16 residues. Germline V gene lookup returns CDR1 MDHEN and CDR2 SYDVKM. This clone was detected only once. Antigen: not known. Sequencing was performed with immunoSEQ multiplex PCR; in TCRdb, only in-frame clones are kept and a portion is missing. The sample yields 150,000 to 200,000 clones, 87% seen once. Sample: peripheral blood, taken on day 0 of MenACWY control vaccination. The rearrangement links TRBV28 to TRBJ1-6, with D hard to call. The source is an adult in good health. This chain's CDR3 is CASRVERGGRNSPLHF. In DNA form, the CDR3 reads TGTGCCAGCAGAGTAGAACGGGGAGGAAGGAATTCACCCCTCCACTTT.